This T cell receptor (beta chain) was recovered during a study of blood T cell repertoires in COVID-19. Study at large: Samples taken during acute and convalescent COVID-19 were collected in the United States, Italy and Spain. T cells, B-cell-depleted T cells, or PBMCs provided the cDNA or gDNA that served as material.

Per the original data handling: Amplification of reference gene primers was used by the study to estimate nucleated cell counts. TCRdb keeps only in-frame clones here, not all; method: immunoSEQ multiplex PCR. D and trimming come from the DNA, and the V and J calls and clone size come from that table. The data show 450,000 or so clones, over 85% seen once. Germline assignment: CDR1 LNHNV and CDR2 YYDKDF (reference sequence). The V end was cut by 0 bases, the J end by 6 bases, with 11 bases between. The CDR3 contains 15 residues. The specimen was peripheral blood. The rearrangement joins TRBV15 to TRBJ2-2; the D gene is possibly TRBD2 (5 bases). This sequence originates from a young man with COVID-19, enrolled during active disease. The CDR3 DNA sequence: TGTGCCACCAGCAGAGATATAGCGTCGTCCGGGGAGCTGTTTTTT. Protein product: CATSRDIASSGELFF.